Each of the 26 T cell receptor beta chains below was sequenced from the same sample in a study of OX40 agonist ivuxolimab in advanced cancers. Assay used: immunoSEQ multiplex PCR; TCRdb lists only in-frame clones, some missing. The sample carries roughly 48,000 clones, 79% recorded once. The sequencing here drew on CD4+ or CD8+ T cells sorted from blood, taken in a trial of the OX40 agonist ivuxolimab. Source of these receptors: an adult with an advanced solid tumor such as melanoma, head and neck, liver or kidney cancer.

In its sample, this clone was seen a few times. The chain links TRBV18 to TRBJ1-1; D uncertain. Trimming pared 3 bases from V and 10 bases from J, leaving 18 bases between. Germline CDR1 reads KGHSH; CDR2 reads LQKENI. The CDR3 has 14 residues. In nucleotides, the CDR3 is TGTGCCAGCTCACCCATCACCCGGGTCTCATCAGCTTTCTTT. Amino acid sequence: CASSPITRVSSAFF.

This chain links TRBV10-3 with TRBJ2-4; D might be TRBD2 (6 bases). CDR1 ENHRY and CDR2 SYGVKD come from the germline V gene. CDR3 length: 15 amino acids. V was cut by 0 bases and J by 7 bases, with 13 bases left in between. As DNA, the CDR3 is TGTGCCATCAGTGAGTCGGGTAGCGGCGTCAACATTCAGTACTTC. Translating it yields CAISESGSGVNIQYF.

The chain is built from TRBV28 and TRBJ1-4, with D possibly TRBD1 on 5 matching bases. The V end lost 4 bases, the J end lost 2 bases, and 17 bases lay between the germline ends. This CDR3 region has 17 residues. The germline V gene encodes CDR1 MDHEN and CDR2 SYDVKM. The CDR3 DNA reads TGTGCCAGCAGTTCGCAGGGCCTTGGTTCTACTAATGAAAAACTGTTTTTT. Encoded protein: CASSSQGLGSTNEKLFF.

CDR3 bases: TGTGCCAGCAGGCCCGGAGCGGGGTCAGATACGCAGTATTTT. It yields the protein CASRPGAGSDTQYF. The V call is TRBV6-5, the J call TRBJ2-3; 7 bases fit TRBD2. The CDR3 loop spans 14 amino acids. Per germline, CDR1 MNHEY and CDR2 SVGAGI. V shed 6 bases and J 4 bases; nucleotides not matched to a gene: 7.

This chain connects TRBV5-4 to TRBJ1-2, with 9 bases matching TRBD1. V shed 4 bases, J shed 0 bases, and the junction held 1 base outside the gene matches. Germline CDR1 SGHNT, CDR2 YYREEE (reference sequence). The CDR3 is 14 amino acids. The CDR3 loop is CASSRQGANYGYTF. The CDR3 region has the DNA TGTGCCAGCAGCCGACAGGGGGCTAACTATGGCTACACCTTC.

The V call is TRBV7-9, the J call TRBJ1-1; D is ambiguous. V was trimmed by 5 bases and J by 1 base, leaving 11 bases between them. The CDR3 contains 14 residues. The V gene's germline CDR1 is SEHNR and CDR2 FQNEAQ (reference sequence). CDR3 region: CASSVGSRNTEAFF. The CDR3 coding sequence is TGTGCCAGCAGCGTGGGGAGTCGGAACACTGAAGCTTTCTTT.

The rearrangement joins TRBV9 to TRBJ2-1, with 9 bases lining up with TRBD2. CDR1 is SGDLS, CDR2 YYNGEE, per germline. The CDR3 length is 16 residues. Trimming removed 2 bases from V and 4 bases from J; junction bases left unmatched: 7. CDR3 sequence reads: CASSVGGLAGYNEQFF. For the CDR3, the DNA is TGTGCCAGCAGCGTGGGTGGGCTAGCGGGATACAATGAGCAGTTCTTC.

The chain links TRBV11-2 to TRBJ2-1, with D hard to call. V lost 5 bases, J lost 11 bases, and 10 bases lay in between. This CDR3 spans 11 amino acids. The germline CDR1 and CDR2 sequences are SGHAT and FQNNGV. As DNA, the CDR3 is TGTGCCAGCAGCCCCCAGTCCCAGCAGTTCTTC. Its protein is CASSPQSQQFF.

This chain connects TRBV27 to TRBJ1-5, with D unclear. The V gene lost 3 bases and the J gene lost 7 bases, with 4 bases spanning the gap. This CDR3 contains 11 residues. Per the germline V gene, CDR1 is MNHEY and CDR2 is SMNVEV (reference sequence). The CDR3 spells CASSFPQPQHF. The CDR3 nucleotides are TGTGCCAGCAGTTTCCCCCAGCCCCAGCATTTT.

V usage is TRBV15 and J usage is TRBJ1-2; no reliable D call. The CDR3 totals 14 residues. The germline V and J ends were trimmed by 0 bases and 8 bases, with 13 bases remaining between them. Germline assignment: CDR1 LNHNV and CDR2 YYDKDF (reference sequence). The CDR3 sequence: CATSRDPVSEGYTF. CDR3 nucleotide sequence: TGTGCCACCAGCAGAGATCCCGTCTCGGAAGGCTACACCTTC.

The V gene is TRBV2, the J gene TRBJ1-2; D might be TRBD1 (6 bases). The germline V gene encodes CDR1 SNHLY and CDR2 FYNNEI. The CDR3 totals 14 residues. Trimming removed 7 bases at V and 1 base at J, with 13 bases between. CDR3 protein: CASKSGGRNYGYTF. CDR3 coding DNA: TGTGCCAGCAAAAGCGGGGGGCGTAACTATGGCTACACCTTC.

The chain carries TRBV28 and TRBJ1-5; D uncertain. The V and J ends lost 2 bases and 4 bases respectively, with 9 bases between them. From germline, CDR1 is MDHEN and CDR2 SYDVKM. The CDR3 has 14 residues. CDR3 sequence: CASSLGQANQPQHF. The CDR3 region has the DNA TGTGCCAGCAGTTTAGGGCAGGCAAATCAGCCCCAGCATTTT.

The rearrangement uses TRBV5-1 and TRBJ2-3, with D tentatively TRBD2 (7 bases). The CDR3 has 16 amino acids. V lost 4 bases and J lost 5, with 20 bases in between. The germline V gene has CDR1 SGHRS and CDR2 YFSETQ. The CDR3 sequence is CASSPLGGGSLDTQYF. Written as DNA, the CDR3 is TGCGCCAGCAGCCCCCTGGGGGGGGGCTCTCTAGATACGCAGTATTTT. The full variable domain, with the rest looked up from reference TRBV5-1 and TRBJ2-3, is KAGVTQTPRYLIKTRGQQVTLSCSPISGHRSVSWYQQTPGQGLQFLFEYFSETQRNKGNFPGRFSGRQFSNSRSEMNVSTLELGDSALYLCASSPLGGGSLDTQYFGPGTRLTVL.

The CDR3 DNA reads TGTGCCAGCAGTTACCCCGGATCCTACGAGCAGTACTTC. Translating gives CASSYPGSYEQYF. The chain couples TRBV2 to TRBJ2-7; no definite D call. Germline CDR1 and CDR2: SNHLY and FYNNEI. The CDR3 runs 13 residues. The germline V and J ends were trimmed by 5 bases and 1 base, with 9 bases remaining between them.

This chain links TRBV10-3 with TRBJ2-3; 8 bases line up with TRBD2. Trimming at V came to 5 bases and at J to 3 bases, leaving 7 bases not matched to a gene. Germline lookup yields CDR1 ENHRY and CDR2 SYGVKD. The CDR3 consists of 15 residues. CDR3 sequence reads: CAISSGSGRTDTQYF. CDR3 coding DNA: TGTGCCATCAGTAGCGGGAGTGGGAGAACAGATACGCAGTATTTT.

This clone is a singleton in its sample. The chain recombines TRBV28 with TRBJ1-6; no reliable D call. V was shortened by 4 bases and J by 11 bases, with 9 bases between the two germline ends. The CDR3 length is 12 residues. Germline assignment: CDR1 MDHEN and CDR2 SYDVKM. CDR3 DNA: TGTGCCAGCAGTTCCCAAGGTCCACCCCTCCACTTT. Translation: CASSSQGPPLHF.

This chain uses TRBV7-9 with TRBJ2-3; a weak D match, TRBD2 (6 bases). Deletions cut 5 bases from V and 4 bases from J, with 16 bases between. CDR1 is SEHNR and CDR2 is FQNEAQ in the germline V gene (reference sequence). The CDR3 runs to 15 residues. CDR3 residues: CASSQRRGSADTQYF. The CDR3 DNA reads TGTGCCAGCAGCCAAAGGAGGGGAAGCGCAGATACGCAGTATTTT.

The chain uses TRBV27 and TRBJ2-7; TRBD1 matches 9 bases. The V and J ends lost 3 bases and 5 bases, in that order; junction bases with no gene match: 5. The CDR3 length is 14 residues. CDR1 and CDR2 from the germline V gene are MNHEY and SMNVEV (reference sequence). The CDR3 region is CASSFRDRDHEQYF. The CDR3 nucleotides read TGTGCCAGCAGTTTCCGGGACAGGGACCACGAGCAGTACTTC.

The rearrangement links TRBV7-9 to TRBJ1-5; D ambiguous. The V end was cut by 4 bases, the J end by 5 bases, with 9 bases between. This CDR3 has 13 residues. Germline V gene lookup returns CDR1 SEHNR and CDR2 FQNEAQ (reference sequence). This CDR3 reads CASSSDGYQPQHF. DNA for the CDR3: TGTGCCAGCAGCTCGGACGGATATCAGCCCCAGCATTTT.

The sample holds a few counts of this clone. The rearrangement uses TRBV11-1 and TRBJ2-7, with D possibly TRBD1 on 5 matching bases. Germline CDR1 is SGHAT and CDR2 is FQDESV (reference sequence). The CDR3 runs 15 residues. Trimming pared 3 bases from V and 2 bases from J, leaving 14 bases between. CDR3 loop: CASSFPLGATYEQYF. The CDR3 region has the DNA TGTGCCAGCAGCTTTCCCTTAGGGGCAACCTACGAGCAGTACTTC. Full variable domain (outside the CDR3, taken from reference TRBV11-1 and TRBJ2-7): EAEVAQSPRYKITEKSQAVAFWCDPISGHATLYWYRQILGQGPELLVQFQDESVVDDSQLPKDRFSAERLKGVDSTLKIQPAELGDSAMYLCASSFPLGATYEQYFGPGTRLTVT.

Details on this clone: A junction boundary mismatches the germline segment, possibly from a read error. The gene calls are TRBV7-7 and TRBJ2-3, with D hard to call. This CDR3 has 14 residues. Germline loops: CDR1 SSHAT, CDR2 FNYEAQ (reference sequence). Here the CDR3 DNA reads TGTGCTAGCAGCTTAAATATGGGGACAGATACGCAGTATTTT. As protein: CASSLNMGTDTQYF. The whole variable domain, remainder taken from reference TRBV7-7 and TRBJ2-3, is GAGVSQSPRYKVTKRGQDVTLRCDPISSHATLYWYQQALGQGPEFLTYFNYEAQPDKSGLPSDRFSAERPEGSISTLTIQRTEQRDSAMYRCASSLNMGTDTQYFGPGTRLTVL.

V gene TRBV7-2 combines with J gene TRBJ1-5; D remains unclear. Trimming shortened V by 2 bases and J by 7 bases, and 9 bases separated the two germline ends. Germline V gives CDR1 SGHTA, CDR2 FQGNSA. The CDR3 sequence is 13 residues long. CDR3 in amino acids: CASSLKPHQPQHF. CDR3 coding DNA: TGTGCCAGCAGCTTAAAACCCCACCAGCCCCAGCATTTT.

This clone has only a few counts. CDR3 DNA sequence: TGTGCCAGCAGTTACCGACAGGGATCAAACACTGAAGCTTTCTTT. Translating it yields CASSYRQGSNTEAFF. This sequence joins TRBV6-6 and TRBJ1-1; 7 nucleotides align to TRBD1. V lost 2 bases, J lost 2 bases, and 5 bases stayed unmatched. Germline V gene lookup returns CDR1 MNHNY and CDR2 SVGAGI (reference sequence). There are 15 residues in the CDR3.

This chain uses TRBV27 with TRBJ2-2, with D hard to call. Per germline, CDR1 MNHEY and CDR2 SMNVEV (reference sequence). The V end lost 3 bases, the J end lost 5 bases, and 7 bases lay between the germline ends. The CDR3 covers 13 residues. The CDR3 reads CASSFQGTGELFF. In DNA form, the CDR3 reads TGTGCCAGCAGTTTTCAAGGGACCGGGGAGCTGTTTTTT.

The CDR3 here is CASSLGPRRGGNQPQHF. The CDR3 DNA reads TGTGCCAGCAGCTTAGGCCCCCGGAGGGGCGGCAATCAGCCCCAGCATTTT. This chain joins TRBV28 and TRBJ1-5, with D possibly TRBD1 on 5 matching bases. The CDR3 is made up of 17 amino acids. V was cut by 6 bases and J by 2 bases, with 20 bases left in between. Germline V gene lookup returns CDR1 MDHEN and CDR2 SYDVKM.

This chain links TRBV7-2 with TRBJ2-3, with D unclear. Trimming took off 3 bases at V and 2 bases at J, with 3 bases between the two ends. In germline, CDR1 is SGHTA, CDR2 FQGNSA. CDR3 size: 12 residues. CDR3 sequence: CASSFFTDTQYF. Here the CDR3 DNA reads TGTGCCAGCAGCTTTTTCACAGATACGCAGTATTTT.